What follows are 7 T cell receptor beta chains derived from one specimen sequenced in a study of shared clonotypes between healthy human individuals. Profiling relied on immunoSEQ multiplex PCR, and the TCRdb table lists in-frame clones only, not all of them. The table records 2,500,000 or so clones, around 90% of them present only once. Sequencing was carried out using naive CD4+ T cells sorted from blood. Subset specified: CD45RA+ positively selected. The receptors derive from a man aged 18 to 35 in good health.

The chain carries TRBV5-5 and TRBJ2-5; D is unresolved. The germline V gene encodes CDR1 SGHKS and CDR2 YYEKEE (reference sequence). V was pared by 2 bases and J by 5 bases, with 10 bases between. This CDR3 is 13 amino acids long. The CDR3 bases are TGTGCCAGCAGCTTCGAAGTGCGGGAGACCCAGTACTTC. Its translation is CASSFEVRETQYF. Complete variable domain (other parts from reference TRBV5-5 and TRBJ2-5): DAGVTQSPTHLIKTRGQQVTLRCSPISGHKSVSWYQQVLGQGPQFIFQYYEKEERGRGNFPDRFSARQFPNYSSELNVNALLLGDSALYLCASSFEVRETQYFGPGTRLLVL.

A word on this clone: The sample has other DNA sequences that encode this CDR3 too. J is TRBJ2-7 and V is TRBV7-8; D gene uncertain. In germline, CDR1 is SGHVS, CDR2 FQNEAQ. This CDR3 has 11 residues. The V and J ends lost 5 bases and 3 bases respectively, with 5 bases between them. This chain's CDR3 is CASSLSYEQYF. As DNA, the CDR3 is TGTGCCAGCAGCCTAAGCTACGAGCAGTACTTC.

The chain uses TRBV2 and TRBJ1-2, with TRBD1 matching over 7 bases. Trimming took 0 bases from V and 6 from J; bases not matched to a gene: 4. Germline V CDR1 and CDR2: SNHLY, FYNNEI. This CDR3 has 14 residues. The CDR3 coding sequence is TGTGCCAGCAGTGAAGCACGACAGGGTAATGGCTACACCTTC. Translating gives CASSEARQGNGYTF.

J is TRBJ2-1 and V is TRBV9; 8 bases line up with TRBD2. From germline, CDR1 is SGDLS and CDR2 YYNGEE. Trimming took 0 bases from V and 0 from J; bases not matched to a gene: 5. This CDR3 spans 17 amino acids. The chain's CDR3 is CASSVASGWSSYNEQFF. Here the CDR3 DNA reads TGTGCCAGCAGCGTAGCTAGCGGGTGGAGCTCCTACAATGAGCAGTTCTTC.

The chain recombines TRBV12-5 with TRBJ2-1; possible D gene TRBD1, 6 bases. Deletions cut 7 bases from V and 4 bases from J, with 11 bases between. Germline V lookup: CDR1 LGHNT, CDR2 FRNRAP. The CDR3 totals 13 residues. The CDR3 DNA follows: TGTGCTAGTGCCCCGACAGGATACAATGAGCAGTTCTTC. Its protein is CASAPTGYNEQFF.

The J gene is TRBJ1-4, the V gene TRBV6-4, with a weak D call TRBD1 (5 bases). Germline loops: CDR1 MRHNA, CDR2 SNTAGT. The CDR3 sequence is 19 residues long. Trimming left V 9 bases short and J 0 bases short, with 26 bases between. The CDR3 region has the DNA TGTGCCAGTACTCCCTCGGGAGGAACAGGAACAACAACTAATGAAAAACTGTTTTTT. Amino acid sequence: CASTPSGGTGTTTNEKLFF.

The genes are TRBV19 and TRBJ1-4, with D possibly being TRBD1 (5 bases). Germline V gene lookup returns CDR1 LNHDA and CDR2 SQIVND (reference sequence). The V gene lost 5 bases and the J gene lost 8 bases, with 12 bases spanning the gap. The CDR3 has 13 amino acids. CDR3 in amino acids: CASSPRVGEKLFF. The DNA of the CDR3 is TGTGCCAGTAGTCCCAGGGTGGGCGAAAAACTGTTTTTT. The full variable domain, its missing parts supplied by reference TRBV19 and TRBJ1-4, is DGGITQSPKYLFRKEGQNVTLSCEQNLNHDAMYWYRQDPGQGLRLIYYSQIVNDFQKGDIAEGYSVSREKKESFPLTVTSAQKNPTAFYLCASSPRVGEKLFFGSGTQLSVL.